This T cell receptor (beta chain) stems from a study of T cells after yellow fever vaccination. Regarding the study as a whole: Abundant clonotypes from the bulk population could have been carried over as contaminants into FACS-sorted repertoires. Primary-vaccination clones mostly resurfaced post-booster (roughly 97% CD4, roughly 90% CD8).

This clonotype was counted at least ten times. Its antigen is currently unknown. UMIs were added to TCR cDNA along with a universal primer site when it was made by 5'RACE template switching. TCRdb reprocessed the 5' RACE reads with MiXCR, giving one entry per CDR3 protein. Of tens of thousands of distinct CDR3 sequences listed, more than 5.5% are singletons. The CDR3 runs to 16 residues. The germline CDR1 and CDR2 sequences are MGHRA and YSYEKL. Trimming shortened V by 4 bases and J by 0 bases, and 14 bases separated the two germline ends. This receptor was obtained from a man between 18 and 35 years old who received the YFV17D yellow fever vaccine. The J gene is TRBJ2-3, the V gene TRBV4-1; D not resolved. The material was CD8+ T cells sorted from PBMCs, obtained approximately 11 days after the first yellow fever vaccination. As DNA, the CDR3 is TGCGCCAGCAGCCTCGGCCACTGGGGTAGCACAGATACGCAGTATTTT. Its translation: CASSLGHWGSTDTQYF.